These T cell receptor beta chains were read from a single sample in a study of control samples from healthy donors and cancer patients. The assay was immunoSEQ multiplex PCR, and TCRdb's table has in-frame clones only and misses some. The table includes 150,000 to 200,000 clones, 80% to 95% detected once. Sequenced material: blood. These receptors came from a woman in her thirties or forties in good health. CDR3s include the opening cysteine and the closing phenylalanine or tryptophan. The D gene is left open where the match is weak. The size field is filled for only some rows; it gives once, few, many or a size class.

TRBJ2-1 | 16 | . | TRBV11-3 | . | CASSLVGGPRGNEQFF | TGTGCCAGCAGCTTAGTGGGCGGGCCCCGCGGGAATGAGCAGTTCTTC
TRBJ2-2 | 13 | . | TRBV7-9 | . | CASSPPRSGELFF | TGTGCCAGCAGCCCCCCCCGGTCCGGGGAGCTGTTTTTT
TRBJ1-4 | 14 | . | TRBV2 | . | CASSEEVNNEKLFF | TGTGCCAGCAGTGAAGAGGTGAATAATGAAAAACTGTTTTTT
TRBJ1-2 | 13 | . | TRBV6-1 | . | CASSEEAYLSYTF | TGTGCCAGCAGTGAAGAGGCATATCTGAGCTACACCTTC
TRBJ1-2 | 18 | . | TRBV11-2 | once | CASSLDLEQGGGLRGYTF | TGTGCCAGCAGCTTAGATCTGGAACAGGGTGGGGGGTTGAGGGGCTACACCTTC
TRBJ1-2 | 14 | . | TRBV19 | once | CASSWGAANYGYTF | TGTGCCAGTAGTTGGGGGGCAGCGAACTATGGCTACACCTTC
TRBJ2-7 | 16 | . | TRBV13 | . | CASSSIKRGRSYEQYF | TGTGCCAGCAGCTCCATCAAACGGGGGCGCTCCTACGAGCAGTACTTC
TRBJ2-3 | 9 | . | TRBV5-5 | . | CATGDTQYF | TGTGCCACTGGGGATACGCAGTATTTT
TRBJ2-7 | 16 | . | TRBV5-1 | . | CASSLALSGSSYEQYF | TGCGCCAGCAGCTTGGCCCTTTCGGGGAGCTCCTACGAGCAGTACTTC
TRBJ1-5 | 13 | . | TRBV10-1 | few | CASSEASNQPQHF | TGCGCCAGCAGTGAAGCTAGCAATCAGCCCCAGCATTTT
TRBJ1-1 | 14 | TRBD1 | TRBV2 | . | CATFGTGGLAEAFF | TGTGCCACCTTCGGGACAGGGGGCCTAGCTGAAGCTTTCTTT
TRBJ1-2 | 13 | . | TRBV14 | . | CASSRNWGGGYTF | TGTGCCAGCAGCCGGAACTGGGGGGGTGGCTACACCTTC
TRBJ2-1 | 17 | TRBD1 | TRBV10-3 | once | CAISEPQGGTGLNEQFF | TGTGCCATCAGTGAGCCCCAGGGCGGGACAGGCTTGAATGAGCAGTTCTTC
TRBJ1-2 | 13 | . | TRBV2 | . | CASSPDTRNGYTF | TGTGCCAGCAGTCCAGACACCCGCAATGGCTACACCTTC
TRBJ1-4 | 11 | . | TRBV7-9 | . | CASAEGEKLFF | TGTGCCAGCGCTGAGGGCGAAAAACTGTTTTTT
TRBJ2-1 | 14 | . | TRBV7-2 | few | CASSLGASNNEQFF | TGTGCCAGCAGCTTGGGGGCGTCCAACAATGAGCAGTTCTTC
TRBJ1-2 | 12 | . | TRBV29-1 | . | CSVVGQDYGYTF | TGCAGCGTGGTTGGCCAGGACTATGGCTACACCTTC
TRBJ1-1 | 16 | TRBD1 | TRBV6-1 | . | CASSEEGQGWNTEAFF | TGTGCCAGCAGTGAAGAAGGACAGGGTTGGAACACTGAAGCTTTCTTT
TRBJ1-5 | 14 | . | TRBV7-9 | . | CASSLEGFGQPQHF | TGTGCCAGCAGCTTAGAGGGTTTCGGTCAGCCCCAGCATTTT
TRBJ2-5 | 16 | TRBD1 | TRBV24-1 | . | CATSDSTRTGIETQYF | TGTGCCACCAGTGACTCCACCCGGACAGGGATAGAGACCCAGTACTTC
TRBJ2-7 | 16 | TRBD1 | TRBV7-9 | . | CASSFPEDRAAYEQYF | TGTGCCAGCAGCTTCCCCGAGGACAGGGCGGCCTACGAGCAGTACTTC
TRBJ2-1 | 14 | . | TRBV18 | . | CASSPDRTHNEQFF | TGTGCCAGCTCACCAGATAGGACACACAATGAGCAGTTCTTC
TRBJ2-7 | 16 | TRBD2 | TRBV4-2 | . | CASSQGYSGGLSEQYF | TGTGCCAGCAGCCAAGGTTATAGCGGGGGGTTAAGCGAGCAGTACTTC
TRBJ2-1 | 13 | TRBD2 | TRBV4-1 | once | CASSHTLAGGPVF | TGCGCCAGCAGCCATACACTAGCGGGGGGGCCGGTCTTC
TRBJ2-2 | 14 | TRBD2 | TRBV19 | . | CASIGTRGTGELFF | TGTGCCAGTATAGGGACTAGGGGAACCGGGGAGCTGTTTTTT
TRBJ2-1 | 16 | . | TRBV2 | . | CASSLRGIGAYNEQFF | TGTGCCAGCAGTTTACGGGGGATAGGGGCGTACAATGAGCAGTTCTTC
TRBJ1-5 | 14 | . | TRBV6-5 | few | CASSPGQPHQPQHF | TGTGCCAGCAGCCCCGGTCAGCCCCATCAGCCCCAGCATTTT
TRBJ1-4 | 16 | . | TRBV19 | . | CASSIDSDATNEKLFF | TGTGCCAGTAGTATAGACAGTGACGCAACTAATGAAAAACTGTTTTTT
TRBJ1-1 | 14 | TRBD1 | TRBV6-5 | . | CAGEQGDFNTEAFF | TGTGCCGGAGAACAGGGGGACTTTAACACTGAAGCTTTCTTT
TRBJ1-1 | 15 | . | TRBV13 | . | CASSLGRGMNTEAFF | TGTGCCAGCAGCCTCGGACGAGGGATGAACACTGAAGCTTTCTTT
TRBJ1-1 | 12 | . | TRBV18 | . | CASSSWTAEAFF | TGTGCCAGCTCATCTTGGACAGCTGAAGCTTTCTTT
TRBJ2-7 | 11 | . | TRBV29-1 | . | CSVGSGYEQYF | TGCAGCGTGGGGTCAGGATACGAGCAGTACTTC
TRBJ1-3 | 15 | TRBD1 | TRBV28 | once | CASSLLTGAGNTIYF | TGTGCCAGCAGTTTACTGACAGGGGCTGGAAACACCATATATTTT
TRBJ1-6 | 15 | . | TRBV29-1 | . | CSVEGRGVRNSPLHF | TGCAGCGTTGAGGGCAGGGGTGTGCGGAATTCACCCCTCCACTTT
TRBJ2-2 | 14 | TRBD2 | TRBV6-5 | . | CACDFGGGTGELFF | TGTGCCTGCGATTTTGGCGGGGGAACCGGGGAGCTGTTTTTT
TRBJ1-1 | 12 | . | TRBV5-1 | . | CASTDVNTEAFF | TGCGCCAGCACCGATGTGAACACTGAAGCTTTCTTT
TRBJ1-2 | 15 | . | TRBV11-2 | once | CASSSNLAGVYGYTF | TGTGCCAGCAGCTCAAATCTCGCAGGGGTCTATGGCTACACCTTC
TRBJ1-1 | 13 | . | TRBV12-3/TRBV12-4 | few | CASSFGGNTEAFF | TGTGCCAGCAGTTTTGGGGGGAACACTGAAGCTTTCTTT
TRBJ1-1 | 14 | . | TRBV11-2 | . | CASSPQRVATEAFF | TGTGCCAGCAGCCCACAGAGGGTGGCCACTGAAGCTTTCTTT
TRBJ1-6 | 13 | . | TRBV6-1 | . | CASSSGSLTPLHF | TGTGCCAGCAGTTCTGGGTCTCTAACACCCCTCCACTTT
TRBJ2-1 | 14 | . | TRBV5-1 | . | CASSLDVSPHEQFF | TGCGCCAGCAGCTTGGACGTATCCCCCCATGAGCAGTTCTTC
TRBJ2-1 | 18 | TRBD2 | TRBV7-9 | . | CASSKGTSGGEGWNEQFF | TGTGCCAGCAGCAAAGGGACTAGCGGAGGGGAAGGTTGGAATGAGCAGTTCTTC
TRBJ2-3 | 12 | . | TRBV2 | once | CASSEFGDTQYF | TGTGCCAGCAGTGAGTTTGGGGATACGCAGTATTTT